A single T cell receptor (beta chain) is shown here with its context. The sample holds one count of this clone. Its target antigen remains unknown. No much larger clonotype is one base removed from it; base qualities were not supplied. The germline V gene (reference sequence) sets CDR1 to LNHNV and CDR2 to YYDKDF. V gives up 1 base and J gives up 2 bases, and the segment between their germline ends measures 8 bases. From the cysteine through the phenylalanine, the CDR3 covers 14 amino acids. Of the read, only the CDR3 DNA is kept; its 42 bases are in frame from base 1. The collaborating institutions used their own protocols to collect whole blood in K2EDTA tubes. For TCRbeta analysis, collaborator samples were shipped as frozen whole blood, as isolated PBMCs, or as DNA extracted from either sample type. These data originate in a study of blood T cell repertoires in COVID-19 (dated by TCRdb to 2018 to 2020). Background for the entire study: Samples from collaborators originated in the United States, Italy and Spain and spanned both the acute and convalescent phases of COVID-19. The material from the prospective study consisted of cDNA or gDNA derived from T cells, B-cell-depleted T cells, or PBMCs. Subjects who had been exposed to COVID-19, were actively infected with it, or had recovered from it provided the deeply sampled blood TCRbeta repertoires that made up the dataset. The repertoires were released in a freely available public database meant as a resource for research on the immune response to SARS-CoV-2. The samples were drawn from the first 160 participants of the ongoing ImmuneRACE study and from some 1,300 subjects provided by 6 global collaborators. A de-identified subject ID, COVID-19 status, age in years and sex were almost always included in the sample metadata. HLA class I and class II types, where available, came from metadata supplied by the sample provider rather than from assay-based typing.

TCRbeta CDR3 regions were amplified from genomic DNA by means of the immunoSEQ Assay, a bias-controlled multiplex PCR. The study's own analysis went as follows. Within the assay, amplification of reference gene primers was used to estimate how many nucleated cells each sample contained. To quantify the absolute abundance of each unique TCRbeta CDR3 rearrangement, sequence reads were collapsed and filtered. For each sample, productive Simpson clonality was calculated as the square root of Simpson's diversity index across productive rearrangements. Drawn from immuneACCESS, this table holds only the in-frame rearrangements with V and J called that TCRdb kept. Clones are partly lost; checked studies trace under half to an unresolved V gene and leave the rest unexplained. V and J calls and clone size come straight from that table; D and trimming were deduced from the DNA. The sample contains roughly 350,000 clones, around 87% of them found a single time. The ten largest make up 3.5% to 4% of the sample.

Beyond this particular receptor, the publication reports: The quantity of clinical and demographic metadata differed by source and by participant and was supplied without curation.

This TCR was sampled from a woman aged 45 to 65 with active or convalescent COVID-19. Sequenced sample: peripheral blood. The chain was built from TRBV15 and TRBJ1-2; the D gene is perhaps TRBD1, from 5 matching bases. The DNA is TGTGCCACCAGCAGAGGATCAGGGAACTATGGCTACACCTTC. Its translation reads: CATSRGSGNYGYTF.